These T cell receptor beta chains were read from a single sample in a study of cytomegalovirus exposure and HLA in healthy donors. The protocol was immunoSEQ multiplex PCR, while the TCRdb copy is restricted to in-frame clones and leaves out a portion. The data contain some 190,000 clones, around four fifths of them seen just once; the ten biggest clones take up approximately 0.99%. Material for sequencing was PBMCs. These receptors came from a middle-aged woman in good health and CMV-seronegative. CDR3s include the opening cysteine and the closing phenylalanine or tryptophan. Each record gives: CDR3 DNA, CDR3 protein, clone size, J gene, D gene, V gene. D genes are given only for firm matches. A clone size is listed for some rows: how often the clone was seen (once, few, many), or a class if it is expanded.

CDR3 DNA: TGTGCCAGCAGCTTAACCAGCTATGGCTACACCTTC; CDR3 protein: CASSLTSYGYTF; clone size: -; J gene: TRBJ1-2; D gene: -; V gene: TRBV11-3
CDR3 DNA: TGTGCCAGCAGTGCGGACAGGGAGGATGGCTACACCTTC; CDR3 protein: CASSADREDGYTF; clone size: -; J gene: TRBJ1-2; D gene: TRBD1; V gene: TRBV2
CDR3 DNA: TGTGCCGCGGAGGGACTCACAATTACTAGCACAGATACGCAGTATTTT; CDR3 protein: CAAEGLTITSTDTQYF; clone size: -; J gene: TRBJ2-3; D gene: -; V gene: TRBV2
CDR3 DNA: TGTGCCAGTAGTATAGATGGGGGACTAGAGTTCTTC; CDR3 protein: CASSIDGGLEFF; clone size: -; J gene: TRBJ2-1; D gene: TRBD2; V gene: TRBV19
CDR3 DNA: TGTGCCAGCAGCTGGTCGGCGGGAGGGAGCAATGAGCAGTTCTTC; CDR3 protein: CASSWSAGGSNEQFF; clone size: -; J gene: TRBJ2-1; D gene: TRBD2; V gene: TRBV7-3
CDR3 DNA: TGTGCCAGCAGCTTAGGGGACAGGAACACCGGGGAGCTGTTTTTT; CDR3 protein: CASSLGDRNTGELFF; clone size: -; J gene: TRBJ2-2; D gene: TRBD1; V gene: TRBV7-9
CDR3 DNA: TGTGCCAGCAGTATCCATCCAGGGGGCGCTGACTATGGCTACACCTTC; CDR3 protein: CASSIHPGGADYGYTF; clone size: -; J gene: TRBJ1-2; D gene: TRBD1; V gene: TRBV27
CDR3 DNA: TGTGCCAGCAGCCAAGATGCGAGGATGGCCAAAAACATTCAGTACTTC; CDR3 protein: CASSQDARMAKNIQYF; clone size: once; J gene: TRBJ2-4; D gene: -; V gene: TRBV14
CDR3 DNA: TGTGCCAGCAGCTTCGGGGCTGGGGCCAACGTCCTGACTTTC; CDR3 protein: CASSFGAGANVLTF; clone size: -; J gene: TRBJ2-6; D gene: -; V gene: TRBV7-2
CDR3 DNA: TGCGCCAGCAGCCAAGGGGCGACAGGGCGAATCCCCTTTCACTATGGCTACACCTTC; CDR3 protein: CASSQGATGRIPFHYGYTF; clone size: -; J gene: TRBJ1-2; D gene: TRBD1; V gene: TRBV4-3
CDR3 DNA: TGCGCCAGCAGCCACCTACCGGGACTAGGGCCATGGGAGCAGTTCTTC; CDR3 protein: CASSHLPGLGPWEQFF; clone size: -; J gene: TRBJ2-1; D gene: TRBD2; V gene: TRBV4-1
CDR3 DNA: TGTGCCAGCAGCTTAGGGACTAGCGGGATCAATGAGCAGTTCTTC; CDR3 protein: CASSLGTSGINEQFF; clone size: -; J gene: TRBJ2-1; D gene: TRBD2; V gene: TRBV7-8
CDR3 DNA: TGTGCCAGTAGTTTTACGGGTTCCGAGGTCACTGAAGCTTTCTTT; CDR3 protein: CASSFTGSEVTEAFF; clone size: -; J gene: TRBJ1-1; D gene: -; V gene: TRBV19
CDR3 DNA: TGTGCCAGCAGCTTAGCACCTAGCGGGAGGTGGGAGCAGTACTTC; CDR3 protein: CASSLAPSGRWEQYF; clone size: few; J gene: TRBJ2-7; D gene: TRBD2; V gene: TRBV7-2
CDR3 DNA: TGTGCCAGCAGTCCGAAACCGACAGAGAACACTGAAGCTTTCTTT; CDR3 protein: CASSPKPTENTEAFF; clone size: -; J gene: TRBJ1-1; D gene: -; V gene: TRBV6-5
CDR3 DNA: TGTGCCAGCAGTCTCGGGGTAACTAATGAAAAACTGTTTTTT; CDR3 protein: CASSLGVTNEKLFF; clone size: -; J gene: TRBJ1-4; D gene: -; V gene: TRBV2
CDR3 DNA: TGTGCCAGCAGTTACTCGTCCAGGGGGTCTGGAAACACCATATATTTT; CDR3 protein: CASSYSSRGSGNTIYF; clone size: once; J gene: TRBJ1-3; D gene: TRBD1; V gene: TRBV6-5
CDR3 DNA: TGTGCCAGCAGCCAAGGGGGCGGGGTTACCGGGGCCAACGTCCTGACTTTC; CDR3 protein: CASSQGGGVTGANVLTF; clone size: -; J gene: TRBJ2-6; D gene: -; V gene: TRBV4-2
CDR3 DNA: TGCGCCAGCAGTAGTCTTTCCGGGACAGAAGGATACGAGCAGTACTTC; CDR3 protein: CASSSLSGTEGYEQYF; clone size: few; J gene: TRBJ2-7; D gene: TRBD1; V gene: TRBV10-1
CDR3 DNA: TGCAGCGTTGAAAAAAGAATACTTGATGAGCAGTTCTTC; CDR3 protein: CSVEKRILDEQFF; clone size: -; J gene: TRBJ2-1; D gene: -; V gene: TRBV29-1
CDR3 DNA: TGTGCCAGCAGGGCAACGGGAGGGGCCCACAATGAGCAGTTCTTC; CDR3 protein: CASRATGGAHNEQFF; clone size: -; J gene: TRBJ2-1; D gene: TRBD2; V gene: TRBV6-4
CDR3 DNA: TGTGCCAGCAGTTACTCCGCTAGCGGGGCCAATACGCAGTATTTT; CDR3 protein: CASSYSASGANTQYF; clone size: -; J gene: TRBJ2-3; D gene: TRBD2; V gene: TRBV6-5
CDR3 DNA: TGTGCCAGCAGGACGGAGGGCTTAAGCTCCTACGAGCAGTACTTC; CDR3 protein: CASRTEGLSSYEQYF; clone size: -; J gene: TRBJ2-7; D gene: -; V gene: TRBV28
CDR3 DNA: TGTGCCAGCAGGCAAAGCGCGGGAAACACAGATACGCAGTATTTT; CDR3 protein: CASRQSAGNTDTQYF; clone size: -; J gene: TRBJ2-3; D gene: -; V gene: TRBV2
CDR3 DNA: TGTGCCAGCAGCTTAGCCCTGACAGGCCCCCAGGGGGGCTACACCTTC; CDR3 protein: CASSLALTGPQGGYTF; clone size: once; J gene: TRBJ1-2; D gene: -; V gene: TRBV7-2
CDR3 DNA: TGTGCCAGCAACACGCGCACAGATACGCAGTATTTT; CDR3 protein: CASNTRTDTQYF; clone size: -; J gene: TRBJ2-3; D gene: -; V gene: TRBV6-1
CDR3 DNA: TGTGCCAGCAGCTTCCGTCCGGCCCGGGAGGGGAGTAGCACAGATACGCAGTATTTT; CDR3 protein: CASSFRPAREGSSTDTQYF; clone size: -; J gene: TRBJ2-3; D gene: TRBD2; V gene: TRBV7-9
CDR3 DNA: TGTGCCAGCAGCAAAGCGGGGTCGGCAGGGGGCGACCAGCCCCAGCATTTT; CDR3 protein: CASSKAGSAGGDQPQHF; clone size: -; J gene: TRBJ1-5; D gene: -; V gene: TRBV21-1
CDR3 DNA: TGTGCCAGCAGGGGTCAGGGGGTCTACAATGAGCAGTTCTTC; CDR3 protein: CASRGQGVYNEQFF; clone size: -; J gene: TRBJ2-1; D gene: TRBD1; V gene: TRBV6-4